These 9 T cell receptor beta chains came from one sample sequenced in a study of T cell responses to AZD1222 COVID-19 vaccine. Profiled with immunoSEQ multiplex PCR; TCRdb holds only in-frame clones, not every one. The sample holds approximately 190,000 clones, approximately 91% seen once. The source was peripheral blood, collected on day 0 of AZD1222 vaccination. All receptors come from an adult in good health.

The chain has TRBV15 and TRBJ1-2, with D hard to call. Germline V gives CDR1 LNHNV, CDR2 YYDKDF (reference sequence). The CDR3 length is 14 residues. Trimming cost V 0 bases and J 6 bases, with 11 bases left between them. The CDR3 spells CATSRDRAADGYTF. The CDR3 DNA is TGTGCCACCAGCAGAGATCGGGCTGCTGATGGCTACACCTTC.

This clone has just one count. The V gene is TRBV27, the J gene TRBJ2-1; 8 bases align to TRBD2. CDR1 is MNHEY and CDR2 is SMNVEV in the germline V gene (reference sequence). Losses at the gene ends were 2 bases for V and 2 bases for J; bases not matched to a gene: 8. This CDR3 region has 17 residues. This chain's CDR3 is CASSLLNPGLAYNEQFF. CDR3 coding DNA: TGTGCCAGCAGTTTACTAAACCCGGGACTAGCCTACAATGAGCAGTTCTTC.

The CDR3 protein is CASSKDRAGLQETQYF. DNA of the CDR3: TGTGCCAGCAGCAAAGATCGGGCGGGCCTCCAAGAGACCCAGTACTTC. V is TRBV21-1 and J is TRBJ2-5; no DNA check was done on the table's D call, TRBD2. TRBV21-1 is reported as a pseudogene. The CDR3 covers 16 residues.

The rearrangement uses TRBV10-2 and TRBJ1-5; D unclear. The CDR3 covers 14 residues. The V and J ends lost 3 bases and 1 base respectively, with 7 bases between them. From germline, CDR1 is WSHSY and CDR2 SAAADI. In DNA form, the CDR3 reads TGCGCCAGCAGTGACCGGCAGAGCAATCAGCCCCAGCATTTT. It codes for CASSDRQSNQPQHF.

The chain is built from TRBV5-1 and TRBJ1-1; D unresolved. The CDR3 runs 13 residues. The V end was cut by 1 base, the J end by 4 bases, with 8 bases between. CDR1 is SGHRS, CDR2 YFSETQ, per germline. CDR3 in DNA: TGCGCCAGCAGCTTGTTCCAAAGCACTGAAGCTTTCTTT. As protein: CASSLFQSTEAFF.

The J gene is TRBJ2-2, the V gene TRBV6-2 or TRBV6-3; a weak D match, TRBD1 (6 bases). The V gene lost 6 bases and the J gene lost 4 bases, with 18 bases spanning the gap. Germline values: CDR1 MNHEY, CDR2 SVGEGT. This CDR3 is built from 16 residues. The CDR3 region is CASSNTGTLLTGELFF. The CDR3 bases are TGTGCCAGCAGCAACACCGGGACACTCCTCACCGGGGAGCTGTTTTTT.

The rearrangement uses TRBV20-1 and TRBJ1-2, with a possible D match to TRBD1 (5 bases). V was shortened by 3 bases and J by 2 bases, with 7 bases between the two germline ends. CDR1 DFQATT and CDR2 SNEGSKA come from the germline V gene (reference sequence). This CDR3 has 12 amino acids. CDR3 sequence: CSASRDNYGYTF. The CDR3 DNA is TGCAGTGCTAGTAGGGACAACTATGGCTACACCTTC.

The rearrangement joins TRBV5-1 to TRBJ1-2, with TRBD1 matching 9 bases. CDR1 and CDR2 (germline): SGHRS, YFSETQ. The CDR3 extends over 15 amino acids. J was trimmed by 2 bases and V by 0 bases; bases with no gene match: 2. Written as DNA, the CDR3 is TGCGCCAGCAGCTTGGCCGGGACAGGGAACTATGGCTACACCTTC. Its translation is CASSLAGTGNYGYTF. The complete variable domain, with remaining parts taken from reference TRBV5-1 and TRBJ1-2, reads KAGVTQTPRYLIKTRGQQVTLSCSPISGHRSVSWYQQTPGQGLQFLFEYFSETQRNKGNFPGRFSGRQFSNSRSEMNVSTLELGDSALYLCASSLAGTGNYGYTFGSGTRLTVV.

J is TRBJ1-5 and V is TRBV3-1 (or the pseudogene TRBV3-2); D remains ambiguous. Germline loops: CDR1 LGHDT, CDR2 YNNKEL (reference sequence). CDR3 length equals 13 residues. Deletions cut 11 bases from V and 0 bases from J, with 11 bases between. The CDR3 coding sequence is TGTGCCCCCCCCCAGTATAGCAATCAGCCCCAGCATTTT. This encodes CAPPQYSNQPQHF.